This T cell receptor beta chain was identified during a study of Graves' ophthalmopathy and Graves' hyperthyroidism. Background on the study: Peripheral blood was obtained at first diagnosis, ahead of any treatment.

Notes on the study in general: Most expanded thyroid clonotypes above 0.001 frequency also appeared in blood.

On this clonotype itself: Its antigen is currently unknown.

This CDR3 has 15 residues. Germline lookup yields CDR1 MGHDK and CDR2 SYGVNS. V was pared by 4 bases and J by 2 bases, with 15 bases between. Beta-chain TCR CDR3 regions were amplified from RNA transcripts. Investigators did first-round RT-PCR with HTBI primers, then second-round multiplex PCR. TCRdb fed the multiplex PCR reads into MiXCR, producing one record per CDR3 protein. The table lists about 620,000 distinct CDR3 sequences, 20% to 25% of them singletons. This TCR was sampled from a woman under 30 with stable Graves' hyperthyroidism. Some clones in this sample may be carry-over from other donors' samples. Sequenced sample: peripheral blood. The rearrangement links TRBV25-1 to TRBJ2-7; D is perhaps TRBD1 (6 bases). The CDR3 DNA sequence: TGTGCCAGCAGTGCGCCGGGACAACTTCCCTACGAGCAGTACTTC. Translation: CASSAPGQLPYEQYF.